Below are 21 T cell receptor beta chains sequenced from a single sample in a study of human CD8 memory T cell subsets. Investigators built TCR beta libraries using UMI-labeled 5' RACE. Using the 5' RACE reads, TCRdb records one entry per CDR3 protein without DNA. The sample has about 10,000 distinct CDR3 sequences. Sequenced: CD8+ stem-like memory T cells (TSCM and TCM) sorted from PBMCs. Regarding subset: stem-like memory CD8 T cells (TSTEM), CCR7+ PD-1- TIGIT-. These receptors all stem from a human donor in good health.

This chain connects TRBV25-1 to TRBJ2-5. This CDR3 is built from 14 residues. Germline-derived CDR1 and CDR2 are MGHDK and SYGVNS. The CDR3: CATQDNSYQETQYF.

The chain is built from TRBV19 and TRBJ1-1; TCRdb indicates TRBD1, and absent DNA this call remains unverified. The V gene's germline CDR1 is LNHDA and CDR2 SQIVND (reference sequence). This CDR3 is built from 16 residues. CDR3 in amino acids: CASSTPRQDQNTEAFF. Combining the CDR3 with reference TRBV19 and TRBJ1-1 gives the whole variable domain DGGITQSPKYLFRKEGQNVTLSCEQNLNHDAMYWYRQDPGQGLRLIYYSQIVNDFQKGDIAEGYSVSREKKESFPLTVTSAQKNPTAFYLCASSTPRQDQNTEAFFGQGTRLTVV.

This chain joins TRBV7-6 and TRBJ1-1. The CDR3 length is 13 residues. CDR1 and CDR2 from the germline V gene are SGHVS and FNYEAQ. CDR3 protein: CASTADRNTEAFF.

This clonotype is classed as medium-sized by frequency. The chain carries TRBV12-3 or TRBV12-4 and TRBJ2-2; TCRdb selects TRBD1, and the lack of DNA leaves this call unchecked. This CDR3 region has 16 residues. The CDR3 is CASTARDRGRFGELFF.

This clonotype is deemed large by its frequency. V and J are TRBV29-1 and TRBJ2-7; TCRdb's D call of TRBD1 is untestable without DNA. Per the germline V gene, CDR1 is SQVTM and CDR2 is ANQGSEA. This CDR3 is built from 14 residues. CDR3 region: CSVARTGRIYEQYF.

The chain recombines TRBV7-9 with TRBJ2-7; TCRdb reports TRBD2, a call that lacks DNA to check it against. CDR3 length: 15 amino acids. In germline, CDR1 is SEHNR, CDR2 FQNEAQ (reference sequence). The CDR3 loop is CASSTSSGGDYEQYF.

The chain joins TRBV7-3 to TRBJ2-1; no DNA is available, so the TRBD2 call from TCRdb remains unchecked. CDR1 is SGHTA, CDR2 FQGTGA, per germline. This CDR3 has 15 amino acids. The CDR3: CASSSPGLAFNEQFF.

The V and J genes are TRBV7-9 and TRBJ1-5; TCRdb picks TRBD1, but there is no DNA to check that call. The length of the CDR3 is 18 residues. The germline V gene has CDR1 SEHNR and CDR2 FQNEAQ (reference sequence). CDR3 sequence reads: CASSGRDRVEDSNQPQHF.

The rearrangement joins TRBV6-6 to TRBJ2-7. This CDR3 is 13 amino acids long. Germline CDR1 reads MNHNY; CDR2 reads SVGAGI (reference sequence). This chain's CDR3 is CASSYSSDPEQYF.

The chain recombines TRBV10-3 with TRBJ2-7. In germline, CDR1 is ENHRY, CDR2 SYGVKD. The CDR3 runs 15 residues. The CDR3 loop reads CAISHPQALTYEQYF.

This clonotype shows up as medium-sized by frequency. The chain links TRBV15 to TRBJ2-7; TCRdb calls TRBD1, which cannot be checked without DNA. Germline V gene sequence: CDR1 LNHNV, CDR2 YYDKDF (reference sequence). The CDR3 loop spans 15 amino acids. The CDR3: CATSRDRGGSYEQYF.

The chain has TRBV18 and TRBJ2-3. From germline, CDR1 is KGHSH and CDR2 LQKENI. The CDR3 loop spans 13 amino acids. The CDR3 region is CASSPFNADTQYF.

The gene calls are TRBV7-8 and TRBJ2-7; TCRdb gives TRBD1 as the D gene, but with no DNA this cannot be confirmed. The CDR3 spans 15 residues. CDR1 SGHVS and CDR2 FQNEAQ come from the germline V gene. The CDR3 sequence: CASSLEGTGGAAQYF.

The V and J genes are TRBV7-8 and TRBJ2-3; TCRdb's D call, TRBD1, is unchecked because there is no DNA. Germline CDR1 is SGHVS and CDR2 is FQNEAQ. The CDR3 is 17 amino acids. The CDR3 is CASSLGLGGPSTDTQYF.

The CDR3 here is CSARGLAGAPLSSYNEQFF. V and J are TRBV20-1 and TRBJ2-1; TCRdb's D call of TRBD2 is untestable without DNA. Germline CDR1 is DFQATT and CDR2 is SNEGSKA (reference sequence). CDR3 length equals 19 residues.

The rearrangement uses TRBV29-1 and TRBJ2-2; there is no DNA to check the TCRdb D call of TRBD2. The CDR3 is 16 residues long. The V gene's germline CDR1 is SQVTM and CDR2 ANQGSEA. Here the CDR3 reads CSVEDWRGQKTGELFF.

CDR3 residues: CASSPSGLYNEQFF. The V and J genes are TRBV12-3 or TRBV12-4 and TRBJ2-1. The length of the CDR3 is 14 residues.

This chain connects TRBV29-1 to TRBJ2-5; TCRdb outputs TRBD2, but without DNA this stays unchecked. Germline V gives CDR1 SQVTM, CDR2 ANQGSEA. The CDR3 consists of 14 residues. The chain's CDR3 is CSVEEGLGKETQYF.

This chain links TRBV7-2 with TRBJ2-7; TCRdb's assignment of TRBD2 cannot be checked, as there is no DNA. CDR3 length: 14 residues. In germline, CDR1 is SGHTA, CDR2 FQGNSA. The CDR3 is CASSQTSGKYEQYF.

The rearrangement joins TRBV19 to TRBJ1-5. CDR3 size: 15 residues. Germline CDR1 LNHDA, CDR2 SQIVND (reference sequence). CDR3 sequence: CASSMDFYSNQPQHF. The variable domain in full, with the rest retrieved from reference TRBV19 and TRBJ1-5, is DGGITQSPKYLFRKEGQNVTLSCEQNLNHDAMYWYRQDPGQGLRLIYYSQIVNDFQKGDIAEGYSVSREKKESFPLTVTSAQKNPTAFYLCASSMDFYSNQPQHFGDGTRLSIL.

The chain carries TRBV28 and TRBJ2-3; TCRdb indicates TRBD2, and absent DNA this call remains unverified. Germline-derived CDR1 and CDR2 are MDHEN and SYDVKM. The length of the CDR3 is 15 residues. Here the CDR3 reads CASSYETRTTDTQYF.